This entry lists 27 T cell receptor beta chains sequenced from one sample in a study of blood T cell repertoires in COVID-19. Here immunoSEQ multiplex PCR was the method, and the copy in TCRdb shows in-frame clones only, minus some. The sample records about 58,000 clones, under 80% being singletons. What was sequenced was peripheral blood. Receptor source: a human donor in a cohort sampled during active COVID-19.

This sequence joins TRBV2 and TRBJ1-2; TRBD1 matches at 8 bases. In germline, CDR1 is SNHLY, CDR2 FYNNEI. J gave up 7 bases and V 6 bases, and 7 bases lay outside the gene matches. The CDR3 runs 13 residues. CDR3 loop: CASREQGVVGYTF. The CDR3 DNA follows: TGTGCCAGCAGGGAACAGGGGGTTGTTGGCTACACCTTC.

The rearrangement joins TRBV30 to TRBJ1-2; D is unresolved. The germline V and J ends were trimmed by 0 bases and 8 bases, with 7 bases remaining between them. Per the germline V gene, CDR1 is GTSNPN and CDR2 is SVGIG (reference sequence). This CDR3 is 11 amino acids long. The CDR3 DNA reads TGTGCCTGGAGTGTACGGCGGGGCTACACCTTC. This gives the protein CAWSVRRGYTF.

The chain joins TRBV7-9 to TRBJ2-7; 11 bases map to TRBD2. With 5 bases clipped from V and 0 bases from J, the junction kept 3 bases outside the gene matches. CDR1 SEHNR and CDR2 FQNEAQ come from the germline V gene (reference sequence). The CDR3 contains 15 residues. DNA for the CDR3: TGTGCCAGCAGCACGACTAGCGGGAACTCCTACGAGCAGTACTTC. Translated: CASSTTSGNSYEQYF. The full variable domain, rest sourced from reference TRBV7-9 and TRBJ2-7, is DTGVSQNPRHKITKRGQNVTFRCDPISEHNRLYWYRQTLGQGPEFLTYFQNEAQLEKSRLLSDRFSAERPKGSFSTLEIQRTEQGDSAMYLCASSTTSGNSYEQYFGPGTRLTVT.

This clone is a singleton in its sample. The chain combines TRBV19 with TRBJ1-5; 9 bases are a match to TRBD1. V lost 4 bases and J lost 0; bases outside the gene matches: 10. Germline values: CDR1 LNHDA, CDR2 SQIVND (reference sequence). The CDR3 is 18 residues long. CDR3 bases: TGTGCCAGTAGTAGGGAGGGACAGGGACTGAATAGCAATCAGCCCCAGCATTTT. Protein: CASSREGQGLNSNQPQHF. Combining the CDR3 with reference TRBV19 and TRBJ1-5 gives the whole variable domain DGGITQSPKYLFRKEGQNVTLSCEQNLNHDAMYWYRQDPGQGLRLIYYSQIVNDFQKGDIAEGYSVSREKKESFPLTVTSAQKNPTAFYLCASSREGQGLNSNQPQHFGDGTRLSIL.

The rearrangement links TRBV10-2 to TRBJ1-2; unclear D gene. Trimming removed 6 bases from V and 1 base from J, with 9 bases in between. Germline V gene data show CDR1 as WSHSY and CDR2 as SAAADI. The CDR3 length is 13 residues. In DNA form, the CDR3 reads TGCGCCAGCAGCGACGGGGTTAACTATGGCTACACCTTC. It specifies CASSDGVNYGYTF.

The chain is built from TRBV2 and TRBJ2-7; TRBD1 agrees at 11 bases. Germline V lookup: CDR1 SNHLY, CDR2 FYNNEI. With V trimmed by 3 bases and J by 4 bases, 5 bases remained unmatched. This CDR3 is 15 amino acids long. The CDR3 DNA sequence: TGTGCCAGCAGTGACTGGGACAGGGGGTCTTACGAGCAGTACTTC. Protein sequence: CASSDWDRGSYEQYF.

V and J are TRBV28 and TRBJ2-7, with 8 nucleotides matching TRBD1. Germline CDR1 and CDR2: MDHEN and SYDVKM. Losses at the gene ends were 2 bases for V and 0 bases for J; bases not matched to a gene: 3. This CDR3 contains 15 residues. In nucleotides, the CDR3 is TGTGCCAGCAGTTTACGGACAGGGATCTCCTACGAGCAGTACTTC. Translating it yields CASSLRTGISYEQYF.

Judged by abundance, this clone is medium-sized. The chain carries TRBV6-4 and TRBJ1-5, with unresolved D. Trimming removed 5 bases from V and 7 bases from J, with 9 bases in between. CDR1 is MRHNA and CDR2 is SNTAGT in the germline V gene. This CDR3 region has 12 residues. The CDR3 loop is CASSLRLQPQHF. The CDR3 DNA follows: TGTGCCAGCAGTCTGAGGTTGCAGCCCCAGCATTTT.

V is TRBV5-1 and J is TRBJ2-1; a weak D match, TRBD2 (5 bases). V lost 2 bases to trimming and J lost 5 bases, with 11 bases between them. This CDR3 has 14 residues. CDR1 and CDR2 (germline): SGHRS, YFSETQ. The CDR3 loop reads CASSLVSGHNEQFF. DNA for the CDR3: TGCGCCAGCAGCTTAGTAAGCGGCCACAATGAGCAGTTCTTC.

The chain joins TRBV18 to TRBJ1-3; 9 bases line up with TRBD1. V was pared by 3 bases and J by 4 bases, with 4 bases of the junction left unmatched. Looked up from germline, CDR1 is KGHSH and CDR2 is LQKENI. The CDR3 loop spans 15 amino acids. The CDR3 region has the DNA TGTGCCAGCTCACCGGACAGGGGATCGGGAAACACCATATATTTT. Translated, it gives CASSPDRGSGNTIYF.

This clone has only one observation. The chain carries TRBV5-6 and TRBJ1-2; 7 bases are shared with TRBD1. The germline V gene encodes CDR1 SGHDT and CDR2 YYEEEE. The CDR3 has 14 amino acids. After removal of 6 bases from V and 6 bases from J, the junction contained 11 bases not matched to a gene. The DNA of the CDR3 is TGTGCCAGCATCCAAACAGGGGATTACGATGGCTACACCTTC. The encoded protein is CASIQTGDYDGYTF. The whole variable domain, remainder taken from reference TRBV5-6 and TRBJ1-2, is DAGVTQSPTHLIKTRGQQVTLRCSPKSGHDTVSWYQQALGQGPQFIFQYYEEEERQRGNFPDRFSGHQFPNYSSELNVNALLLGDSALYLCASIQTGDYDGYTFGSGTRLTVV.

The chain is built from TRBV4-3 and TRBJ1-1; D is perhaps TRBD1 (5 bases). The V gene's germline CDR1 is LGHNA and CDR2 YSLEER. Trimming shortened V by 3 bases and J by 5 bases, and 10 bases separated the two germline ends. The CDR3 is 13 residues long. The CDR3 here is CASSHRVGTEAFF. CDR3 DNA sequence: TGCGCCAGCAGCCACAGGGTAGGGACTGAAGCTTTCTTT.

This clone was detected a few times. The gene calls are TRBV6-5 and TRBJ2-7; a weak D match, TRBD1 (6 bases). CDR3 length: 15 residues. Trimming left V 0 bases short and J 6 bases short, with 15 bases between. The V gene's germline CDR1 is MNHEY and CDR2 SVGAGI. CDR3 sequence: CASSYSSNRVSEQYF. DNA for the CDR3: TGTGCCAGCAGTTACTCGAGTAACAGGGTGTCCGAGCAGTACTTC.

The gene calls are TRBV5-4 and TRBJ2-4, with 8 nucleotides matching TRBD2. This CDR3 comprises 16 residues. Germline values: CDR1 SGHNT, CDR2 YYREEE (reference sequence). Losses at the gene ends were 0 bases for V and 1 base for J; bases not matched to a gene: 3. The CDR3 nucleotides are TGTGCCAGCAGCTTGGACCGCGGGGGGGCCAAAAACATTCAGTACTTC. It specifies CASSLDRGGAKNIQYF.

The chain has TRBV7-8 and TRBJ1-2; D perhaps matches TRBD1 (6 bases). From germline, CDR1 is SGHVS and CDR2 FQNEAQ. The V and J ends lost 4 bases and 4 bases respectively, with 19 bases between them. This CDR3 is built from 16 residues. The DNA for the CDR3 is TGTGCCAGCAGCTCCCAGGCCCCAGAACAGGGCTATGGCTACACCTTC. It codes for CASSSQAPEQGYGYTF.

The rearrangement uses TRBV1 and TRBJ2-7; TRBD1 was called by the table and not checked on the DNA. TRBV1 counts as a pseudogene. This CDR3 contains 14 residues. The CDR3 reads CTSSQGDRPYEQYF. The CDR3 DNA follows: TGCACCAGCAGCCAAGGGGACAGACCCTACGAGCAGTACTTC.

In its sample, this clone was seen a few times. The chain has TRBV7-9 and TRBJ2-3; D not certain. The germline V gene encodes CDR1 SEHNR and CDR2 FQNEAQ (reference sequence). V lost 4 bases, J lost 1 base, and 9 bases lay in between. CDR3 length equals 14 residues. The CDR3 DNA reads as TGTGCCAGCAGCTCCGTCTCGGGCACAGATACGCAGTATTTT. Translation: CASSSVSGTDTQYF.

This clone was seen only once. This chain joins TRBV20-1 and TRBJ1-6, with a tentative D call TRBD1 (5 bases). The CDR3 runs 14 residues. Per germline, CDR1 DFQATT and CDR2 SNEGSKA (reference sequence). Trimming shortened V by 3 bases and J by 5 bases, and 11 bases separated the two germline ends. This CDR3 is CSASPPTDNSPLHF. CDR3 nucleotide sequence: TGCAGTGCTAGTCCTCCGACAGATAATTCACCCCTCCACTTT.

The chain employs TRBV5-8 and TRBJ2-7, with 7 bases lining up with TRBD2. The V and J ends lost 4 bases and 7 bases, in that order; junction bases with no gene match: 20. Germline V gene data show CDR1 as SGHTS and CDR2 as YDEGEE. CDR3 length: 17 amino acids. The CDR3 protein is CASSRRALGGTILEQYF. CDR3 nucleotides: TGTGCCAGCAGCCGCCGGGCTTTAGGCGGGACTATTTTGGAGCAGTACTTC.

This CDR3 reads CASSEDRAGETQYF. The DNA for the CDR3 is TGTGCCAGCAGCGAGGACAGGGCCGGGGAGACCCAGTACTTC. This chain connects TRBV2 to TRBJ2-5; 8 bases map to TRBD1. Trimming removed 6 bases from V and 5 bases from J; junction bases left unmatched: 8. CDR1 and CDR2 from the germline V gene are SNHLY and FYNNEI. The CDR3 has 14 amino acids.

This clone was observed a few times. The chain employs TRBV4-3 and TRBJ2-7; D possibly corresponds to TRBD2 (6 bases). The CDR3 contains 15 residues. In germline, CDR1 is LGHNA, CDR2 YSLEER. Trimming pared 0 bases from V and 3 bases from J, leaving 12 bases between. The CDR3 is CASSQESSEDYEQYF. CDR3 DNA: TGCGCCAGCAGCCAAGAGTCTAGCGAGGACTACGAGCAGTACTTC.

This chain connects TRBV15 to TRBJ2-4; 9 bases are a match to TRBD1. From germline, CDR1 is LNHNV and CDR2 YYDKDF (reference sequence). With 4 bases clipped from V and 7 bases from J, the junction kept 5 bases outside the gene matches. The CDR3 has 14 amino acids. As DNA, the CDR3 is TGTGCCACCAGCACTATGGACAGGGGCAACATTCAGTACTTC. It translates to CATSTMDRGNIQYF. Together with reference TRBV15 and TRBJ2-4, the CDR3 gives the full variable domain: DAMVIQNPRYQVTQFGKPVTLSCSQTLNHNVMYWYQQKSSQAPKLLFHYYDKDFNNEADTPDNFQSRRPNTSFCFLDIRSPGLGDTAMYLCATSTMDRGNIQYFGAGTRLSVL.

V usage is TRBV24-1 and J usage is TRBJ2-7; TRBD1 might be the D (7 bases). Trimming pared 0 bases from V and 2 bases from J, leaving 10 bases between. This CDR3 region has 15 residues. Per germline, CDR1 KGHDR and CDR2 SFDVKD. The CDR3 DNA sequence: TGTGCCACCAGTGATTTGCAGGGGGGTACCTACGAGCAGTACTTC. This sequence encodes CATSDLQGGTYEQYF.

The chain has TRBV27 and TRBJ2-1; 8 nucleotides line up with TRBD2. Germline CDR1 and CDR2: MNHEY and SMNVEV (reference sequence). This CDR3 is 14 amino acids long. Trimming took 5 bases from V and 10 from J; bases not matched to a gene: 10. The CDR3: CASSTRTSPQEQFF. The CDR3 DNA reads TGTGCCAGCAGTACTAGGACTAGCCCTCAGGAGCAGTTCTTC.

The J gene is TRBJ1-6, the V gene TRBV27, with 8 bases that match TRBD1. After removal of 10 bases from V and 6 bases from J, the junction contained 5 bases not matched to a gene. Germline CDR1 is MNHEY and CDR2 is SMNVEV (reference sequence). This CDR3 has 13 amino acids. The CDR3 here is CATWTGRNSPLHF. Here the CDR3 DNA reads TGTGCCACCTGGACAGGGCGTAATTCACCCCTCCACTTT.

This clone is a singleton in its sample. The chain links TRBV7-9 to TRBJ1-2; D call uncertain. Germline V lookup: CDR1 SEHNR, CDR2 FQNEAQ (reference sequence). This CDR3 contains 12 residues. V lost 1 base, J lost 7 bases, and 7 bases lay in between. As DNA, the CDR3 is TGTGCCAGCAGCTTAGTTCTAAGTGGCTACACCTTC. Translation: CASSLVLSGYTF.

This clone was seen a handful of times. This sequence joins TRBV4-3 and TRBJ2-1; TRBD1 agrees at 10 bases. V was clipped by 4 bases and J by 6 bases; unmatched bases: 6. Germline V CDR1 and CDR2: LGHNA, YSLEER. This CDR3 has 15 residues. The DNA for the CDR3 is TGCGCCAGCAGCCCGGGACAGGGGTGGGGCAATGAGCAGTTCTTC. This codes for CASSPGQGWGNEQFF.